This passage covers 14 T cell receptor beta chains from one sample sequenced in a study of blood T cell repertoires in COVID-19. TCRdb's copy holds only in-frame clones and misses some; the assay was immunoSEQ multiplex PCR. The sample lists 120,000 to 150,000 clones; approximately 90% were seen once. Sequencing was performed on peripheral blood. Source of these receptors: a middle-aged woman with acute or convalescent COVID-19.

The chain is built from TRBV5-1 and TRBJ2-1, with 9 bases fitting TRBD2. The CDR3 totals 16 residues. Unmatched junction bases numbered 5, after V lost 4 bases and J lost 0 bases. Germline V gene sequence: CDR1 SGHRS, CDR2 YFSETQ. The CDR3, as DNA: TGCGCCAGCAGCAGGGAGCGGGGGGTCTCCTACAATGAGCAGTTCTTC. Protein product: CASSRERGVSYNEQFF.

The chain uses TRBV6-2 or TRBV6-3 and TRBJ1-1; no definite D call. V was pared by 5 bases and J by 1 base, with 8 bases between. Germline V CDR1 and CDR2: MNHEY, SVGEGT. The CDR3 length is 13 residues. The CDR3 coding sequence is TGTGCCAGCAGTGTCCCAGGGAACACTGAAGCTTTCTTT. As protein: CASSVPGNTEAFF.

The chain couples TRBV19 to TRBJ1-2, with TRBD1 identical over 9 bases. The V segment lost 2 bases and the J segment 8 bases; nucleotides outside the gene matches: 0. CDR1 and CDR2 from the germline V gene are LNHDA and SQIVND (reference sequence). The CDR3 runs 12 residues. The DNA of the CDR3 is TGTGCCAGTAGTATAACAGGGGGCGGCTACACCTTC. As protein: CASSITGGGYTF.

V and J are TRBV7-3 and TRBJ2-7; 8 nucleotides line up with TRBD2. The germline gives CDR1 SGHTA, CDR2 FQGTGA. The V and J ends lost 4 bases and 3 bases, in that order; junction bases with no gene match: 8. The CDR3 contains 15 residues. CDR3 amino acids: CASSSLERGHYEQYF. The CDR3 DNA reads TGTGCCAGCAGCTCCCTGGAGCGGGGGCACTACGAGCAGTACTTC. Using reference TRBV7-3 and TRBJ2-7 for the parts outside the CDR3, the full variable domain is GAGVSQTPSNKVTEKGKYVELRCDPISGHTALYWYRQSLGQGPEFLIYFQGTGAADDSGLPNDRFFAVRPEGSVSTLKIQRTERGDSAVYLCASSSLERGHYEQYFGPGTRLTVT.

The V call is TRBV7-9, the J call TRBJ1-4; 8 nucleotides agree with TRBD1. The V and J ends lost 5 bases and 6 bases, in that order; junction bases with no gene match: 5. Germline V gene lookup returns CDR1 SEHNR and CDR2 FQNEAQ (reference sequence). The CDR3 sequence is 14 residues long. CDR3 protein: CASSLGQGDEKLFF. The CDR3 coding sequence is TGTGCCAGCAGCCTTGGACAGGGAGATGAAAAACTGTTTTTT.

The J gene is TRBJ2-3, the V gene TRBV7-3; 16 nucleotides match TRBD2. With V trimmed by 3 bases and J by 4 bases, 4 bases remained unmatched. From germline, CDR1 is SGHTA and CDR2 FQGTGA. The CDR3 runs to 17 residues. This chain's CDR3 is CASSLGLAGGKADTQYF. CDR3 bases: TGTGCCAGCAGCTTGGGACTAGCGGGGGGGAAGGCAGATACGCAGTATTTT.

This clone was detected only once. V and J are TRBV19 and TRBJ2-7; unclear D gene. The CDR3 is made up of 15 amino acids. CDR1 is LNHDA, CDR2 SQIVND, per germline (reference sequence). V was cut by 0 bases and J by 2 bases, with 11 bases left in between. DNA for the CDR3: TGTGCCAGTAGTATAGATCCAGGCGACGCCTACGAGCAGTACTTC. Encoded protein: CASSIDPGDAYEQYF.

This chain joins TRBV29-1 and TRBJ1-1, with D possibly being TRBD1 (6 bases). Germline lookup yields CDR1 SQVTM and CDR2 ANQGSEA. Trimming took 1 base from V and 4 from J, leaving 7 bases between them. There are 12 residues in the CDR3. CDR3 sequence reads: CSVEGTVTEAFF. In nucleotides, the CDR3 is TGCAGCGTTGAAGGGACAGTCACTGAAGCTTTCTTT.

The rearrangement links TRBV7-2 to TRBJ1-5, with 7 bases matching TRBD1. CDR1 SGHTA and CDR2 FQGNSA come from the germline V gene. J was trimmed by 0 bases and V by 3 bases; bases with no gene match: 5. This CDR3 has 16 amino acids. The CDR3 protein is CASSLGTAYSNQPQHF. The CDR3 coding sequence is TGTGCCAGCAGCTTGGGGACAGCCTATAGCAATCAGCCCCAGCATTTT.

The chain joins TRBV12-5 to TRBJ1-1, with D perhaps TRBD1 (5 bases). Germline V gene data show CDR1 as LGHNT and CDR2 as FRNRAP. Trimming took off 2 bases at V and 5 bases at J, with 12 bases between the two ends. The CDR3 loop spans 14 amino acids. In nucleotides, the CDR3 is TGTGCTAGTGGTTTGTCGGCAGGGAAGACTGAAGCTTTCTTT. Its translation: CASGLSAGKTEAFF.

The V call is TRBV7-8, the J call TRBJ2-5; 10 bases line up with TRBD2. The germline V gene has CDR1 SGHVS and CDR2 FQNEAQ. After removal of 5 bases from V and 4 bases from J, the junction contained 7 bases not matched to a gene. CDR3 length: 15 residues. The CDR3 sequence: CASSPSPSGRETQYF. CDR3 DNA: TGTGCCAGCAGCCCTAGCCCTAGCGGGAGAGAGACCCAGTACTTC.

The rearrangement uses TRBV30 and TRBJ1-2; the match to TRBD1 covers 8 bases. V lost 7 bases and J lost 4; bases outside the gene matches: 11. The CDR3 sequence is 14 residues long. Per the germline V gene, CDR1 is GTSNPN and CDR2 is SVGIG (reference sequence). The CDR3 DNA reads TGTGCCTTCACCCGGACAGGGTTCGGCTATGGCTACACCTTC. It codes for CAFTRTGFGYGYTF.

The chain joins TRBV6-5 to TRBJ2-7, with a tentative D call TRBD1 (6 bases). This CDR3 is 13 amino acids long. Germline CDR1 is MNHEY and CDR2 is SVGAGI. Trimming removed 7 bases from V and 4 bases from J, with 14 bases in between. CDR3 sequence: CASIKNRAYEQYF. The CDR3 nucleotides are TGTGCCAGCATCAAGAACAGGGCATACGAGCAGTACTTC.

The chain uses TRBV5-1 and TRBJ1-5; TRBD1 is a possible D gene (6 bases). This CDR3 is built from 15 residues. From germline, CDR1 is SGHRS and CDR2 YFSETQ. Trimming shortened V by 3 bases and J by 4 bases, and 14 bases separated the two germline ends. The CDR3 sequence: CASSWSGDGNQPQHF. CDR3 nucleotides: TGCGCCAGCAGCTGGTCAGGGGATGGGAATCAGCCCCAGCATTTT.